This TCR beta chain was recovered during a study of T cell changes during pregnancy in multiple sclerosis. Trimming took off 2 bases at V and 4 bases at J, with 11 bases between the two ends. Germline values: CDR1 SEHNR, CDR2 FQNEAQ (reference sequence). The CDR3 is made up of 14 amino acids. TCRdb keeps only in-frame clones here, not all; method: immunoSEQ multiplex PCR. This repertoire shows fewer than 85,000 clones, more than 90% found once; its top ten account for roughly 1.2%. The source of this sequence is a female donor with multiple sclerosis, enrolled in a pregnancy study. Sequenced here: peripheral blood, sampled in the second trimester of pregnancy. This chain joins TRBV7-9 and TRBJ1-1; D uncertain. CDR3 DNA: TGTGCCAGCAGCTTAACTTCCCCATCCACTGAAGCTTTCTTT. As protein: CASSLTSPSTEAFF.